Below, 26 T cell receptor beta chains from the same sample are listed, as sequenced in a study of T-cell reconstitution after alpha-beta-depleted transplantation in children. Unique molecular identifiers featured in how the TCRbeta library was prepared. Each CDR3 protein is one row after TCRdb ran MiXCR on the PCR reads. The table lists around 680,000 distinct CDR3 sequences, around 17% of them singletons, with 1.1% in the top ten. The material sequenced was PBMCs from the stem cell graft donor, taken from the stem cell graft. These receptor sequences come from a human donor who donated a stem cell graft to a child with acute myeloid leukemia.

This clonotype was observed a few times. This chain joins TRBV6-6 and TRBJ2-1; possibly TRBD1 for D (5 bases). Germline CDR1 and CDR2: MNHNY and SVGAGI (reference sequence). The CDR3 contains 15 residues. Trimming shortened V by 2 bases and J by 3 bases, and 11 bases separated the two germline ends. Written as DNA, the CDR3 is TGTGCCAGCAGTTACCAGGGTAACAACTACAATGAGCAGTTCTTC. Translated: CASSYQGNNYNEQFF.

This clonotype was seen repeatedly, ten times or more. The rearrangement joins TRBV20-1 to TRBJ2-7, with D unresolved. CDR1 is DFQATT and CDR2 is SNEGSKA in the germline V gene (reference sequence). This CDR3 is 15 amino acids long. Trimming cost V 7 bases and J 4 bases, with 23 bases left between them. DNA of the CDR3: TGCAGTGTCGATAGCCCCCAAAGGCAGACTTACGAGCAGTACTTC. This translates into CSVDSPQRQTYEQYF.

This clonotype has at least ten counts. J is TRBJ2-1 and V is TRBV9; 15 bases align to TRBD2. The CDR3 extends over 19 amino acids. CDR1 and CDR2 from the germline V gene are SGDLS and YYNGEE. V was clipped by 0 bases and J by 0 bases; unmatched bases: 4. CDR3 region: CASSVEGTSGGYSYNEQFF. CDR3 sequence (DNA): TGTGCCAGCAGCGTAGAAGGGACTAGCGGGGGGTACTCCTACAATGAGCAGTTCTTC. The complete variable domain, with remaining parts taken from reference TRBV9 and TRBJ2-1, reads DSGVTQTPKHLITATGQRVTLRCSPRSGDLSVYWYQQSLDQGLQFLIQYYNGEERAKGNILERFSAQQFPDLHSELNLSSLELGDSALYFCASSVEGTSGGYSYNEQFFGPGTRLTVL.

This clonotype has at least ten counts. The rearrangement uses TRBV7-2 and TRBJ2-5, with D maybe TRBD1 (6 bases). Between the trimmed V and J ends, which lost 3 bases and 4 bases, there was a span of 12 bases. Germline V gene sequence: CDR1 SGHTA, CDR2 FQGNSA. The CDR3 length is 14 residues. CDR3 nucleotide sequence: TGTGCCAGCAGCTTGACTCAGGGGCGAGAGACCCAGTACTTC. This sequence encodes CASSLTQGRETQYF.

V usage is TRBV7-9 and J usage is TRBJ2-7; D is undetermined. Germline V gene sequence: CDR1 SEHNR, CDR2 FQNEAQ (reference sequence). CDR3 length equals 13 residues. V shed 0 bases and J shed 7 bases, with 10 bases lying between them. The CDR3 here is CASSLAGSWEQYF. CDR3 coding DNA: TGTGCCAGCAGCTTAGCGGGATCGTGGGAGCAGTACTTC. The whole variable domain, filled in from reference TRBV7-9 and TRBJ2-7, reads DTGVSQNPRHKITKRGQNVTFRCDPISEHNRLYWYRQTLGQGPEFLTYFQNEAQLEKSRLLSDRFSAERPKGSFSTLEIQRTEQGDSAMYLCASSLAGSWEQYFGPGTRLTVT.

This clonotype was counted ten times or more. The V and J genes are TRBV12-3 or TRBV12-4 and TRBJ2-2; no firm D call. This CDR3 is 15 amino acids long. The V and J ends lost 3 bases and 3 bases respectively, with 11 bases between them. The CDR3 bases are TGTGCCAGCAGTTTGCTGACGGAGTACACCGGGGAGCTGTTTTTT. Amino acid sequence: CASSLLTEYTGELFF.

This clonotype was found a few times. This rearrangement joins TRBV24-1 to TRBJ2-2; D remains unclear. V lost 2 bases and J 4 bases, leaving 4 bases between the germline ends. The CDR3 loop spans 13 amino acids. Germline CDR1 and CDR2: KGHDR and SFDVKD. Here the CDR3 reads CATSDSGTGELFF. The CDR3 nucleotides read TGTGCCACCAGTGATTCGGGCACCGGGGAGCTGTTTTTT.

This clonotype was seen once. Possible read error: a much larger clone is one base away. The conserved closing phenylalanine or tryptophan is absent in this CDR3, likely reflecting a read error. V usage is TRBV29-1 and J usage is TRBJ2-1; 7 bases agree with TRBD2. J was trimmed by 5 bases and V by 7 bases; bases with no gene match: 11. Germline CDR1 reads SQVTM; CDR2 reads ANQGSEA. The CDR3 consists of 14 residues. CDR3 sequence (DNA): TGCAGCGGGACTGGGGCTAGCGGAAACAATGAGCAGTTCTCC. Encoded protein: CSGTGASGNNEQFS.

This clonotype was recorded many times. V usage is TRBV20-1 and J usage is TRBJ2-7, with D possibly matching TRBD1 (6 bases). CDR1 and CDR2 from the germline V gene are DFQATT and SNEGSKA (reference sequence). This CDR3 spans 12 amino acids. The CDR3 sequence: CALGTPTYEQYF. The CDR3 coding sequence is TGCGCCTTGGGGACACCTACCTACGAGCAGTACTTC.

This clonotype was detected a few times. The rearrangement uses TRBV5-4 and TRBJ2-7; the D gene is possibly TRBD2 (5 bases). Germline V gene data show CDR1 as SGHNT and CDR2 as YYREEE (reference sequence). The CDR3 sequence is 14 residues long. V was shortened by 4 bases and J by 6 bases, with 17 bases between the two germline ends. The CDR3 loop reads CASSRHLEGSEQYV. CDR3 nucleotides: TGTGCCAGCAGCCGCCATCTTGAAGGGAGCGAGCAGTACGTC.

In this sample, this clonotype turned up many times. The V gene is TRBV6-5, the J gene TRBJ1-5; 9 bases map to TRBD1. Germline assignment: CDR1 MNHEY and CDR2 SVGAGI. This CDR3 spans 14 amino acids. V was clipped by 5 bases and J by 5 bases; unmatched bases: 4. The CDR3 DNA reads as TGTGCCAGCAGTCCGGGACAGGGTTATCAGCCCCAGCATTTT. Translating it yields CASSPGQGYQPQHF.

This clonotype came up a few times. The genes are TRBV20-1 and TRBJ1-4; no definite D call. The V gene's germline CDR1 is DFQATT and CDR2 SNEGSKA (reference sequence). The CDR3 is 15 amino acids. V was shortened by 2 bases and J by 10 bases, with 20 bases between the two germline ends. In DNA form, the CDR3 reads TGCAGTGCTAGAACCCAGGTTGCCCCCCTGGGAAAACTGTTTTTT. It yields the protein CSARTQVAPLGKLFF.

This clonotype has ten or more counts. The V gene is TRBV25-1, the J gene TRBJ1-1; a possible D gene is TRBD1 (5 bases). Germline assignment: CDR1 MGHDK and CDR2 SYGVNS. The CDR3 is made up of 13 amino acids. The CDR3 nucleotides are TGTGCTGCGAAAGGGGCCGAGAACACTGAAGCTTTCTTT. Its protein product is CAAKGAENTEAFF. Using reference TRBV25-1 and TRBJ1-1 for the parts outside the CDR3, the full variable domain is EADIYQTPRYLVIGTGKKITLECSQTMGHDKMYWYQQDPGMELHLIHYSYGVNSTEKGDLSSESTVSRIRTEHFPLTLESARPSHTSQYLCAAKGAENTEAFFGQGTRLTVV.

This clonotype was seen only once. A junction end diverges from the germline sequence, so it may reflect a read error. Here the CDR3 DNA reads TGTGCCAGCAGTTCGAAGCGTCGAGGGAAAGAGACCCTGTACTTC. Its protein is CASSSKRRGKETLYF. The V call is TRBV28, the J call TRBJ2-5; tentatively, D is TRBD2 (5 bases). Looked up from germline, CDR1 is MDHEN and CDR2 is SYDVKM. The CDR3 spans 15 residues.

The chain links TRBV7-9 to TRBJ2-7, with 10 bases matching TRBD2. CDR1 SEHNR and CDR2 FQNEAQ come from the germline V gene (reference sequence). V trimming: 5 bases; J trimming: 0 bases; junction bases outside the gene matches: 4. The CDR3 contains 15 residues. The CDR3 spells CASSAGLASSYEQYF. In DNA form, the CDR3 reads TGTGCCAGCAGCGCGGGACTAGCGAGCTCCTACGAGCAGTACTTC. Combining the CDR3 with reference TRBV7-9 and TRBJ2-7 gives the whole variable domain DTGVSQNPRHKITKRGQNVTFRCDPISEHNRLYWYRQTLGQGPEFLTYFQNEAQLEKSRLLSDRFSAERPKGSFSTLEIQRTEQGDSAMYLCASSAGLASSYEQYFGPGTRLTVT.

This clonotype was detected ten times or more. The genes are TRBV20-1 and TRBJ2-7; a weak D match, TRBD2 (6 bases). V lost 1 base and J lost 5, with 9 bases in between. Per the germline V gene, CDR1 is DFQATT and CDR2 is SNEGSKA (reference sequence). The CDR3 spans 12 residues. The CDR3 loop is CSARVGGDEQYV. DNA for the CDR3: TGCAGTGCTAGAGTCGGAGGGGACGAGCAGTACGTC.

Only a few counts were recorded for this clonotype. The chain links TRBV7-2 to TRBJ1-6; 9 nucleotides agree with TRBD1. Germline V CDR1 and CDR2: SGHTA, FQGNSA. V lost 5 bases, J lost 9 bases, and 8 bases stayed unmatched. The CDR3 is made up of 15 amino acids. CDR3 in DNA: TGTGCCAGCAGCCCTCAGCGGGACAGGGCTTCACCCCTCCACTTT. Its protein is CASSPQRDRASPLHF.

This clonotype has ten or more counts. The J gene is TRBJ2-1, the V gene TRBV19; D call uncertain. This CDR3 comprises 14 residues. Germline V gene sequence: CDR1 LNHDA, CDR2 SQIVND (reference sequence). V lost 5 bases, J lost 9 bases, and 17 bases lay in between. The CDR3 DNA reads TGTGCCAGTAGTCGACTGGGTGGTACTGGTGAGCAGTTCTTC. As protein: CASSRLGGTGEQFF. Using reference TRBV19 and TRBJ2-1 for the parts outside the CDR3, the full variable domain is DGGITQSPKYLFRKEGQNVTLSCEQNLNHDAMYWYRQDPGQGLRLIYYSQIVNDFQKGDIAEGYSVSREKKESFPLTVTSAQKNPTAFYLCASSRLGGTGEQFFGPGTRLTVL.

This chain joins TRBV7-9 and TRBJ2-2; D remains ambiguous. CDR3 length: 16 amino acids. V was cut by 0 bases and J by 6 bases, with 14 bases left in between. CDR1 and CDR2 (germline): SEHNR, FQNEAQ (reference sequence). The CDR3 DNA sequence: TGTGCCAGCAGCTTAGCTTCGGGTAGGCTCCCCGGGGAGCTGTTTTTT. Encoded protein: CASSLASGRLPGELFF.

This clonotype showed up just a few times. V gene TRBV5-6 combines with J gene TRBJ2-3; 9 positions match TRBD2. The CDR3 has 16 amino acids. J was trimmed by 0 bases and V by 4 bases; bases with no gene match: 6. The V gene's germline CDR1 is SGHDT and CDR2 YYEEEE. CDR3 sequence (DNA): TGTGCCAGCAGCCTAATAGCGGGGGTGAGCACAGATACGCAGTATTTT. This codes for CASSLIAGVSTDTQYF.

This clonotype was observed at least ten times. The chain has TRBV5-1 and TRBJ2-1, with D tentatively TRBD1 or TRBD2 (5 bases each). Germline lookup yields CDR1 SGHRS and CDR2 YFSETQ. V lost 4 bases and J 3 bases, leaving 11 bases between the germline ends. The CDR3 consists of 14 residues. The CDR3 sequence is CASSIGTDYNEQFF. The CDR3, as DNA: TGCGCCAGCAGCATAGGGACGGACTACAATGAGCAGTTCTTC.

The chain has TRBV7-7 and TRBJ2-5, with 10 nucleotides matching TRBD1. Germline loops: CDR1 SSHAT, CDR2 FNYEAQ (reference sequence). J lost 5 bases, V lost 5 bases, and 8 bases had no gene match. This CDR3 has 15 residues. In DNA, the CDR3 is TGTGCCAGCAGCCGGGACAGGGGAGACGGGGAGACCCAGTACTTC. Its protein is CASSRDRGDGETQYF. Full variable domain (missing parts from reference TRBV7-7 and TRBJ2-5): GAGVSQSPRYKVTKRGQDVTLRCDPISSHATLYWYQQALGQGPEFLTYFNYEAQPDKSGLPSDRFSAERPEGSISTLTIQRTEQRDSAMYRCASSRDRGDGETQYFGPGTRLLVL.

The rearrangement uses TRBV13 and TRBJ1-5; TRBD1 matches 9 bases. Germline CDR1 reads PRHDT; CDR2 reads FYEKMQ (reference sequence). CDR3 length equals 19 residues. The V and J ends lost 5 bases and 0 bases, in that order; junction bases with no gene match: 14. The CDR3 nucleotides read TGTGCCAGCAGCCCCCCGTTCGGACAGGGGAATGATAGCAATCAGCCCCAGCATTTT. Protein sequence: CASSPPFGQGNDSNQPQHF.

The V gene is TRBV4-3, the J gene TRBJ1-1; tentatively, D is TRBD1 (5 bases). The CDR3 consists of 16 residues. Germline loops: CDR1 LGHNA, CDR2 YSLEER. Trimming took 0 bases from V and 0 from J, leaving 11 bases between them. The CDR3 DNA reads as TGCGCCAGCAGCCAAGATGAACAGGAGATGAACACTGAAGCTTTCTTT. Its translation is CASSQDEQEMNTEAFF.

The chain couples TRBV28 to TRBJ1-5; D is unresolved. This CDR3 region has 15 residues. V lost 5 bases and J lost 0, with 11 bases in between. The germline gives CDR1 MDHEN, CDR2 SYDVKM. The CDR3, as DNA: TGTGCCAGCAGTCCTCGCGCCAGTAGCAATCAGCCCCAGCATTTT. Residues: CASSPRASSNQPQHF.

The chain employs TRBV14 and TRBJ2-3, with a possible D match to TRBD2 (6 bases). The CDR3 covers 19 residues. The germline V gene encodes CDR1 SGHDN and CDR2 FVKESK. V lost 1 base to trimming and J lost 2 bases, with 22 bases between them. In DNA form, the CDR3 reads TGTGCCAGCAGCCAAGGATTGGAGGAGGGCATTTGGGACACAGATACGCAGTATTTT. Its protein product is CASSQGLEEGIWDTDTQYF.